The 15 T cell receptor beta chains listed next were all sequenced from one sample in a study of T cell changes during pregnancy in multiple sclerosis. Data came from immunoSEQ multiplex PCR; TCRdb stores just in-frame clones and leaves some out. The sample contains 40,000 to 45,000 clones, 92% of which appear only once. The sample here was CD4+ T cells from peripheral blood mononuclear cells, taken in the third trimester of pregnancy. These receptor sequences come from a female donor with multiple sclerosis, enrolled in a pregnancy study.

The CDR3 region is CASSVRQGLGGYTF. The CDR3 DNA reads TGTGCCAGCAGTGTAAGACAGGGATTGGGTGGCTACACCTTC. V is TRBV28 and J is TRBJ1-2, with 7 bases identical to TRBD1. With V trimmed by 5 bases and J by 7 bases, 10 bases remained unmatched. The CDR3 has 14 residues. Germline CDR1 MDHEN, CDR2 SYDVKM.

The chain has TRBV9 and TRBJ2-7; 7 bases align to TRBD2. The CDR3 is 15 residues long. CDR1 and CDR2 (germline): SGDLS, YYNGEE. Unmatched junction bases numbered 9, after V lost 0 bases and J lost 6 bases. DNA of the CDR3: TGTGCCAGCAGCGTAGTTAGTGGCGGGAGTTCCGAGCAGTACTTC. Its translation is CASSVVSGGSSEQYF.

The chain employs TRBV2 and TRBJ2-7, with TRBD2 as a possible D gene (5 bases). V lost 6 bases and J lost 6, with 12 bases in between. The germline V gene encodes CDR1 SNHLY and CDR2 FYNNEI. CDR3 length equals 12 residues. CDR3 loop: CASREVQSEQYF. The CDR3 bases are TGTGCCAGCAGGGAGGTACAATCCGAGCAGTACTTC.

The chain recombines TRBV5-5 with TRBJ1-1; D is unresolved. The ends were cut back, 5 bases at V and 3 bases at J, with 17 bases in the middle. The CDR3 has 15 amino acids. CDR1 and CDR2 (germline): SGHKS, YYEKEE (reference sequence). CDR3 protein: CASRLFLLQDTEAFF. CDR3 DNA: TGTGCCAGCAGACTGTTTTTGCTCCAGGACACTGAAGCTTTCTTT.

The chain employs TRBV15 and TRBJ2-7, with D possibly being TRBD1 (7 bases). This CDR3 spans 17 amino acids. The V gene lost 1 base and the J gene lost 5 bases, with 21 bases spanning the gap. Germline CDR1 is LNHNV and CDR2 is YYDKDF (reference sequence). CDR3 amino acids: CATSRGLLQGGLDEQYF. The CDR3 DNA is TGTGCCACCAGCAGAGGGTTGTTGCAGGGGGGATTGGACGAGCAGTACTTC.

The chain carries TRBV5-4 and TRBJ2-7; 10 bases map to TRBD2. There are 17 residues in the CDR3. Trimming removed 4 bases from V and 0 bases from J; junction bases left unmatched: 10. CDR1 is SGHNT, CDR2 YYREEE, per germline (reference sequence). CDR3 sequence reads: CASSLVPGTSVSYEQYF. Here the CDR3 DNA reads TGTGCCAGCAGCCTTGTTCCCGGGACTAGCGTCTCCTACGAGCAGTACTTC. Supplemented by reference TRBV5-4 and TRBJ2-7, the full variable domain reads ETGVTQSPTHLIKTRGQQVTLRCSSQSGHNTVSWYQQALGQGPQFIFQYYREEENGRGNFPPRFSGLQFPNYSSELNVNALELDDSALYLCASSLVPGTSVSYEQYFGPGTRLTVT.

Here the CDR3 DNA reads TGTGCCATCAGTGAGAGGGACAGCCCCCAAGAGACCCAGTACTTC. It specifies CAISERDSPQETQYF. This chain links TRBV10-3 with TRBJ2-5, with 7 nucleotides matching TRBD1. CDR3 size: 15 residues. With 2 bases clipped from V and 1 base from J, the junction kept 4 bases outside the gene matches. Germline lookup yields CDR1 ENHRY and CDR2 SYGVKD.

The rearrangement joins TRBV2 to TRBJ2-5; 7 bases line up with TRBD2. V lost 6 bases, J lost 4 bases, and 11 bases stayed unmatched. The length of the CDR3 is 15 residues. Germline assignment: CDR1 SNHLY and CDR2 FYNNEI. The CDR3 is CASSVKLGGGETQYF. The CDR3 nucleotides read TGTGCCAGCAGCGTGAAATTGGGCGGGGGAGAGACCCAGTACTTC.

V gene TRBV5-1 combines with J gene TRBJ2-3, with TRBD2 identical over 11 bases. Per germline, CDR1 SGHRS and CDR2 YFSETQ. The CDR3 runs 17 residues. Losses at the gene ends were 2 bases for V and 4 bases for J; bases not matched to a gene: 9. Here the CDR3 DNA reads TGCGCCAGCAGCTTTGGTAGCGGGAGGGCCGCGTCAGATACGCAGTATTTT. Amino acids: CASSFGSGRAASDTQYF.

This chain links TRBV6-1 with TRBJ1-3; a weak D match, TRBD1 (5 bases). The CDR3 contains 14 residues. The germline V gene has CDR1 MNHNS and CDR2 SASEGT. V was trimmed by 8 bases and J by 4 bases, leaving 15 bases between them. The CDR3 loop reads CASGLVGGGNTIYF. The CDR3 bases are TGTGCCAGCGGACTGGTCGGGGGGGGAAACACCATATATTTT.

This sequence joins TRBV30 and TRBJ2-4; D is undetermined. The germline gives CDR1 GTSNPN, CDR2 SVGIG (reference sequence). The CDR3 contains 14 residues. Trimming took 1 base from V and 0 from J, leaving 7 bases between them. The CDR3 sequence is CAWSASGAKNIQYF. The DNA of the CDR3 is TGTGCCTGGAGTGCCAGTGGAGCCAAAAACATTCAGTACTTC.

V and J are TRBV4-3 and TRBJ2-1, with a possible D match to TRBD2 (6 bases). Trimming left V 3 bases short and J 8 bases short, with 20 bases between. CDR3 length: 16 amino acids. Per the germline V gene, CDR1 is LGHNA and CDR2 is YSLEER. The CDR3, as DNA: TGCGCCAGCAGCCAGGAGTCCCCCGGACTACGGGATGAGCAGTTCTTC. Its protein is CASSQESPGLRDEQFF.

The CDR3 is CASSATGAGANVLTF. The CDR3 DNA is TGTGCCAGCAGTGCAACAGGGGCTGGGGCCAACGTCCTGACTTTC. This chain joins TRBV28 and TRBJ2-6, with TRBD1 identical over 7 bases. Trimming removed 5 bases from V and 2 bases from J; junction bases left unmatched: 3. The CDR3 covers 15 residues. CDR1 and CDR2 from the germline V gene are MDHEN and SYDVKM.

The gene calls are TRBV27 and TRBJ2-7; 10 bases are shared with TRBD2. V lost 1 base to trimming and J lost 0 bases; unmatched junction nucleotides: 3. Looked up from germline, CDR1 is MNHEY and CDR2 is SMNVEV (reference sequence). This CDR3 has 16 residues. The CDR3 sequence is CASSLFASGSSYEQYF. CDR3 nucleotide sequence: TGTGCCAGCAGTTTATTCGCTAGCGGGAGCTCCTACGAGCAGTACTTC.

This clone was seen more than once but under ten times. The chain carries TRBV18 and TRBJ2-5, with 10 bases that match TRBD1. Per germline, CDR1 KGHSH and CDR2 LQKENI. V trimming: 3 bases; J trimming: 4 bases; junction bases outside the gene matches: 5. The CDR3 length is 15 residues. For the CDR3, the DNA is TGTGCCAGCTCACCCGACAGGGGGCCTCGAGAGACCCAGTACTTC. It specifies CASSPDRGPRETQYF.